A selection of T cell receptor beta chains follows, all from one sample in a study of shared clonotypes between healthy human individuals. Sequencing used immunoSEQ multiplex PCR; TCRdb keeps in-frame clones, though not all of them. The repertoire holds more than 500,000 clones, with approximately 95% as singletons. The sample taken for sequencing was naive CD8+ T cells sorted from blood. The receptors originated from a woman aged 25 to 39 in good health. Each CDR3 is given with its conserved first and last residue. D genes are given only for firm matches. Not every row has a clone size; where given, it reads once, few, many or a size class.

j_call: TRBJ2-3
d_call: TRBD1
clone_size: -
v_call: TRBV7-9
cdr3_nt: TGTGCCAGCAGCGGCTTACTCGAGGACAGGCCATGGGATACGCAGTATTTT
cdr3_aa: CASSGLLEDRPWDTQYF

j_call: TRBJ2-7
d_call: TRBD2
clone_size: once
v_call: TRBV27
cdr3_nt: TGTGCCAGCAGTGCAGGGACTAGCGGGAGGGCCGAGCAGTACTTC
cdr3_aa: CASSAGTSGRAEQYF

j_call: TRBJ2-7
d_call: TRBD1
clone_size: -
v_call: TRBV4-1
cdr3_nt: TGCGCCAGCAGCCAAGGGGGACAGGGCGTCTACGAGCAGTACTTC
cdr3_aa: CASSQGGQGVYEQYF

j_call: TRBJ2-3
d_call: TRBD2
clone_size: -
v_call: TRBV14
cdr3_nt: TGTGCCAGCAGCCGACAATCTAGCGGGAGTGATCCAGATACGCAGTATTTT
cdr3_aa: CASSRQSSGSDPDTQYF

j_call: TRBJ2-6
d_call: -
clone_size: -
v_call: TRBV6-1
cdr3_nt: TGTGCCAGCAGTGTGAGGGCCAACGTCCTGACTTTC
cdr3_aa: CASSVRANVLTF

j_call: TRBJ2-2
d_call: -
clone_size: -
v_call: TRBV4-1
cdr3_nt: TGCGCCAGTGCCGGGCCTACGAACACCGGGGAGCTGTTTTTT
cdr3_aa: CASAGPTNTGELFF

j_call: TRBJ2-1
d_call: TRBD1
clone_size: -
v_call: TRBV29-1
cdr3_nt: TGCAGCGTTGAAGGCAGGGGGCGATACAATGAGCAGTTCTTC
cdr3_aa: CSVEGRGRYNEQFF

j_call: TRBJ2-7
d_call: -
clone_size: -
v_call: TRBV28
cdr3_nt: TGTGCCAGCAACAGGGCTTATGAGCAGTACTTC
cdr3_aa: CASNRAYEQYF

j_call: TRBJ2-7
d_call: TRBD2
clone_size: -
v_call: TRBV2
cdr3_nt: TGTGCCAGCAGGGACAGCGAGGGGACTAGCGGGAACGTCTACGAGCAGTACTTC
cdr3_aa: CASRDSEGTSGNVYEQYF

j_call: TRBJ2-1
d_call: -
clone_size: -
v_call: TRBV27
cdr3_nt: TGTGCCAGCAGTTTCAGTCGTGAGCAGTTCTTC
cdr3_aa: CASSFSREQFF

j_call: TRBJ2-7
d_call: -
clone_size: -
v_call: TRBV4-1
cdr3_nt: TGCGCCAGCAGCCAAGATATGGCGACCTGGGAGCAGTACTTC
cdr3_aa: CASSQDMATWEQYF

j_call: TRBJ2-7
d_call: -
clone_size: -
v_call: TRBV11-2
cdr3_nt: TGTGCCAGCAGCAACACCGACGGAACCTACGAGCAGTACTTC
cdr3_aa: CASSNTDGTYEQYF

j_call: TRBJ2-7
d_call: -
clone_size: -
v_call: TRBV27
cdr3_nt: TGTGCCAGCAGTCCGCGACAGCAGGACTCCTACGAGCAGTACTTC
cdr3_aa: CASSPRQQDSYEQYF

j_call: TRBJ2-7
d_call: -
clone_size: -
v_call: TRBV11-2
cdr3_nt: TGTGCCAGCAGCTTGGGGGCCAAACGATCCTACGAGCAGTACTTC
cdr3_aa: CASSLGAKRSYEQYF

j_call: TRBJ2-7
d_call: -
clone_size: -
v_call: TRBV27
cdr3_nt: TGTGCCAGCAGTTTCCTAGCTCACCTTCACGAGCAGTACTTC
cdr3_aa: CASSFLAHLHEQYF

j_call: TRBJ2-1
d_call: TRBD2
clone_size: -
v_call: TRBV13
cdr3_nt: TGTGCCAGCAGAGGGATGGAGGGCGGGAGGTACAATGAGCAGTTCTTC
cdr3_aa: CASRGMEGGRYNEQFF

j_call: TRBJ1-1
d_call: -
clone_size: -
v_call: TRBV27
cdr3_nt: TGTGCCAGCGCGACAGGGAACACTGAAGCTTTCTTT
cdr3_aa: CASATGNTEAFF

j_call: TRBJ2-1
d_call: -
clone_size: -
v_call: TRBV15
cdr3_nt: TGTGCCACCGCGGAGGGCTCCTACAATGAGCAGTTCTTC
cdr3_aa: CATAEGSYNEQFF

j_call: TRBJ2-2
d_call: -
clone_size: -
v_call: TRBV29-1
cdr3_nt: TGCAGCGTGCAGGCTGGGGGGAACACCGGGGAGCTGTTTTTT
cdr3_aa: CSVQAGGNTGELFF

j_call: TRBJ1-2
d_call: TRBD1
clone_size: -
v_call: TRBV5-6
cdr3_nt: TGTGCCAGCAGTGGGACAGGGATCTATGGCTACACCTTC
cdr3_aa: CASSGTGIYGYTF

j_call: TRBJ2-3
d_call: -
clone_size: -
v_call: TRBV19
cdr3_nt: TGTGCCAGTTTATGGGGCGGTACGCAGTATTTT
cdr3_aa: CASLWGGTQYF

j_call: TRBJ2-5
d_call: -
clone_size: -
v_call: TRBV7-9
cdr3_nt: TGTGCCAGCAGCTCGGACTGGGAAGAGACCCAGTACTTC
cdr3_aa: CASSSDWEETQYF

j_call: TRBJ2-1
d_call: -
clone_size: -
v_call: TRBV27
cdr3_nt: TGTGCCAGCAGTTTCTCTCCCTACAATGAGCAGTTCTTC
cdr3_aa: CASSFSPYNEQFF

j_call: TRBJ1-5
d_call: -
clone_size: -
v_call: TRBV27
cdr3_nt: TGTGCCAGCAGTTTCATCGGGGCGAGCAATCAGCCCCAGCATTTT
cdr3_aa: CASSFIGASNQPQHF

j_call: TRBJ2-3
d_call: TRBD2
clone_size: -
v_call: TRBV11-2
cdr3_nt: TGTGCCAGCAGCCCACCGACTAGCGGGAGGGCAGTGCATACGCAGTATTTT
cdr3_aa: CASSPPTSGRAVHTQYF

j_call: TRBJ1-5
d_call: -
clone_size: -
v_call: TRBV7-9
cdr3_nt: TGTGCCAGCAGCCCCGAGGGGTATAGCAATCAGCCCCAGCATTTT
cdr3_aa: CASSPEGYSNQPQHF

j_call: TRBJ2-2
d_call: TRBD2
clone_size: -
v_call: TRBV27
cdr3_nt: TGTGCCAGCAGTTTATGGTCTAGCGGGAGGGCCGGAGGGACCGGGGAGCTGTTTTTT
cdr3_aa: CASSLWSSGRAGGTGELFF

j_call: TRBJ2-7
d_call: -
clone_size: -
v_call: TRBV28
cdr3_nt: TGTGCCAGCAGTTTATTGCTAACAGGCCAACTGGACGAGCAGTACTTC
cdr3_aa: CASSLLLTGQLDEQYF

j_call: TRBJ2-3
d_call: -
clone_size: -
v_call: TRBV2
cdr3_nt: TGTGCCAGCACCATACAAGCAGATACGCAGTATTTT
cdr3_aa: CASTIQADTQYF

j_call: TRBJ2-7
d_call: -
clone_size: once
v_call: TRBV6-5
cdr3_nt: TGTGCCAGCAGTTATCAAGGGGCCTACGAGCAGTACTTC
cdr3_aa: CASSYQGAYEQYF

j_call: TRBJ2-2
d_call: -
clone_size: -
v_call: TRBV5-1
cdr3_nt: TGCGCCAGCAGCTTGGGTGCCGGGGAGCTGTTTTTT
cdr3_aa: CASSLGAGELFF

j_call: TRBJ1-5
d_call: TRBD1
clone_size: -
v_call: TRBV6-1
cdr3_nt: TGTGCCAGCAGTGAATTTGGGACAGGGGGTATGAGCAATCAGCCCCAGCATTTT
cdr3_aa: CASSEFGTGGMSNQPQHF

j_call: TRBJ2-7
d_call: TRBD1
clone_size: -
v_call: TRBV9
cdr3_nt: TGTGCCAGCAGCTGGACAGGGGGCAACGAGCAGTACTTC
cdr3_aa: CASSWTGGNEQYF

j_call: TRBJ2-7
d_call: TRBD2
clone_size: -
v_call: TRBV27
cdr3_nt: TGTGCCAGCAGTCCCGGGACTAGCGGTTCCTACGAGCAGTACTTC
cdr3_aa: CASSPGTSGSYEQYF

j_call: TRBJ2-7
d_call: TRBD2
clone_size: -
v_call: TRBV27
cdr3_nt: TGTGCCAGCAGTTTATCGCGGGGGGGCTTGGACTACGAGCAGTACTTC
cdr3_aa: CASSLSRGGLDYEQYF

j_call: TRBJ2-7
d_call: TRBD1
clone_size: -
v_call: TRBV13
cdr3_nt: TGTGCCAGCAGCTTAGGACAGGGGGCCTACGAGCAGTACTTC
cdr3_aa: CASSLGQGAYEQYF

j_call: TRBJ1-4
d_call: TRBD1
clone_size: -
v_call: TRBV4-1
cdr3_nt: TGCGCCAGCAGCCGCCGGGACAGGGAAAGCCATGAAAAACTGTTTTTT
cdr3_aa: CASSRRDRESHEKLFF

j_call: TRBJ2-5
d_call: -
clone_size: -
v_call: TRBV5-6
cdr3_nt: TGTGCCAGCAGCTTTAAAGGGGTGCGTGAGACCCAGTACTTC
cdr3_aa: CASSFKGVRETQYF

j_call: TRBJ2-3
d_call: TRBD2
clone_size: -
v_call: TRBV5-6
cdr3_nt: TGTGCCAGCAGCTGGACTAGCGGGTTCACAGATACGCAGTATTTT
cdr3_aa: CASSWTSGFTDTQYF

j_call: TRBJ2-7
d_call: TRBD1
clone_size: -
v_call: TRBV18
cdr3_nt: TGTGCCAGCTCACCACTGGACAGGGGGCCAGGCGAGCAGTACTTC
cdr3_aa: CASSPLDRGPGEQYF

j_call: TRBJ2-1
d_call: -
clone_size: -
v_call: TRBV27
cdr3_nt: TGTGCCAGCAGTTTATCGGGTGCGCCTGAGCAGTTCTTC
cdr3_aa: CASSLSGAPEQFF

j_call: TRBJ1-1
d_call: -
clone_size: -
v_call: TRBV7-9
cdr3_nt: TGTGCCAGCAGCTTCGGACTGGTGAACACTGAAGCTTTCTTT
cdr3_aa: CASSFGLVNTEAFF

j_call: TRBJ2-1
d_call: -
clone_size: -
v_call: TRBV6-6
cdr3_nt: TGTGCCACTGGGGGGACAGCCAATGAGCAGTTCTTC
cdr3_aa: CATGGTANEQFF

j_call: TRBJ2-7
d_call: TRBD2
clone_size: -
v_call: TRBV10-3
cdr3_nt: TGTGCCATCGGCTCCAAAAGCGGGAGCGGGGCCTACGAGCAGTACTTC
cdr3_aa: CAIGSKSGSGAYEQYF

j_call: TRBJ1-3
d_call: -
clone_size: -
v_call: TRBV5-4
cdr3_nt: TGTGCCAGCAGCTCGACCTCTGGAAACACCATATATTTT
cdr3_aa: CASSSTSGNTIYF

j_call: TRBJ1-1
d_call: -
clone_size: few
v_call: TRBV4-2
cdr3_nt: TGTGCCAGCAGCCAGTTGGTTGACACTGAAGCTTTCTTT
cdr3_aa: CASSQLVDTEAFF

j_call: TRBJ2-2
d_call: -
clone_size: -
v_call: TRBV20-1
cdr3_nt: TGCAGTGCGCCCGGGGGAGGGGAGCTGTTTTTT
cdr3_aa: CSAPGGGELFF